This T cell receptor beta chain came from a study of shared clonotypes between healthy human individuals. Study overall: The plates for each donor numbered three CD4 naive, three CD4 memory, two CD8 naive and one CD8 memory.

Sorted-subset replicate PCR reactions were performed with approximately 200 ng DNA, corresponding to 30,000 or so T cell genomes. TCRdb keeps only in-frame clones here, not all; method: immunoSEQ multiplex PCR. The table lists about 2.1 million clones, approximately 94% of them singletons, with 1.5% to 2% in the top ten. CD45RO-negative cells were positively selected for CCR7, leaving out terminally differentiated effector memory CD45RA+ cells. The sequence was obtained from a man between 18 and 35 years old in good health. Some clones in this sample may be carry-over from other donors' samples. The specimen sequenced was naive CD8+ T cells from PBMCs.

CDR3 region: CASSYSIEVEAFF. The CDR3 DNA sequence: TGTGCCAGCAGTTACTCGATTGAAGTTGAAGCTTTCTTT. This rearrangement joins TRBV6-5 to TRBJ1-1, with D uncertain. The CDR3 runs to 13 residues. The germline V gene encodes CDR1 MNHEY and CDR2 SVGAGI. Between the trimmed V and J ends, which lost 0 bases and 7 bases, there was a span of 9 bases.